This TCR beta chain was obtained from a study of cytomegalovirus exposure and HLA in healthy donors. The V segment lost 1 base and the J segment 4 bases; nucleotides outside the gene matches: 4. From germline, CDR1 is LNHDA and CDR2 SQIVND (reference sequence). The CDR3 has 15 residues. As regards this clone: Antigen specificity is unknown.

The PCR was carried out with 60 Vbeta primers and 13 Jbeta primers. Libraries were prepared by immunoSEQ multiplex PCR; TCRdb keeps only in-frame clonotypes and omits some of them. The data show about 150,000 clones, about 80% seen once. Whole-study findings and limits: In a later analysis, HLA-C alleles had the fewest associated TCRs, DRB1 alleles the most. The authors excluded some V segments, including TRBV6-2 and TRBV6-3, as indistinguishable. Reports described diagnosis of cytomegalovirus status by the classifier as highly specific and sensitive.

The sample comprised PBMCs. The chain has TRBV19 and TRBJ2-1, with 7 positions matching TRBD1. This TCR derives from a man aged 40-55 years in good health and CMV-seropositive. CDR3 in DNA: TGTGCCAGTAGTATAGGCACACAGGGGTACAATGAGCAGTTCTTC. Translated, it gives CASSIGTQGYNEQFF.